This T cell receptor beta chain stems from a study of T cells in Graves' hyperthyroidism and ophthalmopathy. At the level of the study: Peripheral blood draws took place at initial diagnosis, ahead of any treatment.

Of note for this clonotype: Its antigen is undetermined.

TCR beta CDR3 regions were amplified from RNA. The TCR CDR3 was amplified in a first-round RT-PCR using the HTBI primer set. Each CDR3 protein is one row after TCRdb ran MiXCR on the multiplex PCR reads. The repertoire holds 650,000 to 850,000 distinct CDR3 sequences, about 19% seen once, with approximately 15% in the top ten. Study results and caveats: Most clonotypes that expanded in the thyroid above 0.001 also showed up in blood.

Diagnostic decisions used clinical symptoms, serum thyroxine and TRAb, thyroid ultrasound and orbital computed tomography. The PBMCs were taken from approximately 11 ml of fresh peripheral blood. This TCR was recovered from a woman in her 50s with Graves' hyperthyroidism that later progressed to Graves' ophthalmopathy. Source material: blood.

The CDR3 coding sequence is TGTGCCAGCAGTCCCATGGCGGGGGGACTAGATGAGCAGTTCTTC. This translates into CASSPMAGGLDEQFF. The rearrangement joins TRBV5-6 to TRBJ2-1; 8 bases match TRBD2. The V gene end was trimmed by 5 bases and the J gene end by 8 bases; junction bases not matched to a gene: 12. CDR3 length: 15 residues. Germline V gene sequence: CDR1 SGHDT, CDR2 YYEEEE.